This TCR beta chain was profiled in a study of blood T cell repertoires in COVID-19. Clones were sequenced by immunoSEQ multiplex PCR, and TCRdb holds only the in-frame ones, with some missing. The repertoire has 90,000 to 130,000 clones, approximately 80% of them found once; the top ten carry 0.83%. Germline CDR1 and CDR2: SEHNR and FQNEAQ (reference sequence). V was clipped by 8 bases and J by 5 bases; unmatched bases: 9. The CDR3 has 15 residues. The chain joins TRBV7-9 to TRBJ2-5; 12 nucleotides match TRBD2. This receptor was obtained from a woman in her seventies with acute or convalescent COVID-19. Sequencing used peripheral blood. CDR3 region: CASLLTSGSLETQYF. The CDR3 region has the DNA TGTGCCAGCCTCCTGACTAGCGGGAGTCTGGAGACCCAGTACTTC. The variable domain in full, with the rest retrieved from reference TRBV7-9 and TRBJ2-5, is DTGVSQNPRHKITKRGQNVTFRCDPISEHNRLYWYRQTLGQGPEFLTYFQNEAQLEKSRLLSDRFSAERPKGSFSTLEIQRTEQGDSAMYLCASLLTSGSLETQYFGPGTRLLVL.